This TCR beta chain came from a study of neoadjuvant anti-PD-1 for oral cavity cancer. PBMC libraries mostly used about 490 ng of input genomic DNA, with six replicates per sample. The data were produced by immunoSEQ multiplex PCR, yet TCRdb's version contains in-frame clones alone and is incomplete. Of about 7,000 clones detected, 72% appear once; the ten largest clones hold approximately 3%. Whole-study findings and limits: With a few patients per group, TCR findings need larger cohorts. PBMC Gini-index clonality exceeded responders' in non-responders post-nivolumab. Higher pretreatment Treg/Th17 ratios tracked higher pretreatment blood clonality.

Comment on this clone: The antigen is unknown.

This CDR3 is built from 13 residues. Germline values: CDR1 SNHLY, CDR2 FYNNEI. V lost 6 bases, J lost 6 bases, and 4 bases stayed unmatched. This chain joins TRBV2 and TRBJ1-1; TRBD1 matches 10 bases. Sample: PBMCs, taken before nivolumab (anti-PD-1) treatment. The clonotype originates from a person aged 35-79 years with oral cavity squamous cell carcinoma. In DNA form, the CDR3 reads TGTGCCAGCAGGCGGACAGGGGGAGCTGAAGCTTTCTTT. Residues: CASRRTGGAEAFF.